The rows below give T cell receptor beta chains drawn from one sample of a study of blood T cells in healthy people across ages. TCRdb passed the 5' RACE reads through MiXCR, listing each CDR3 protein once. The sample includes hundreds of thousands of distinct CDR3 sequences, 49% of them seen just once. The specimen was blood. These TCRs come from an older woman in good health. CDR3s include the opening cysteine and the closing phenylalanine or tryptophan. A D gene is named only where the DNA matches it firmly. Where a row states a size, it is once, few, many or the class of an expanded clone; other rows omit it.

clone_size,v_call,j_call,cdr3_length,d_call,cdr3_aa,cdr3_nt
.,TRBV29-1,TRBJ1-5,12,.,CSAADNNQPQHF,TGCAGCGCCGCTGATAACAATCAGCCCCAGCATTTT
few,TRBV14,TRBJ1-6,13,.,CASSQVTGAPLHF,TGTGCCAGCAGCCAAGTTACGGGGGCACCCCTCCACTTT
.,TRBV7-2,TRBJ2-5,13,.,CASSPHLGQSQYF,TGTGCCAGCAGCCCCCACCTGGGGCAATCACAGTACTTC
.,TRBV29-1,TRBJ1-2,13,TRBD1,CSVEDRGRHGYTF,TGCAGCGTTGAGGACAGGGGGAGGCATGGCTACACCTTC
.,TRBV4-3,TRBJ2-1,14,.,CASSQDVQYNEQFF,TGCGCCAGCAGCCAAGATGTTCAGTACAATGAGCAGTTCTTC
many,TRBV6-2/TRBV6-3,TRBJ2-7,14,.,CASSSPGQDYEQYF,TGTGCCAGCAGTTCTCCGGGACAAGATTACGAGCAGTACTTC
once,TRBV5-1,TRBJ1-5,17,.,CASSLTVAGDGNQPQHF,TGCGCCAGCAGCTTGACCGTTGCCGGGGATGGCAATCAGCCCCAGCATTTT
.,TRBV20-1,TRBJ2-5,14,.,CSAPKHSGEGTQYF,TGCAGTGCACCGAAACACTCAGGGGAAGGGACCCAGTACTTC
.,TRBV7-9,TRBJ2-7,13,TRBD2,CASAGLAGSEQYF,TGTGCCAGTGCAGGACTAGCGGGATCCGAGCAGTACTTC
.,TRBV5-1,TRBJ2-7,15,TRBD1,CASSSWTGLGYEQYF,TGCGCCAGCAGCTCCTGGACAGGCTTAGGCTACGAGCAGTACTTC
.,TRBV29-1,TRBJ2-1,13,.,CSFGTPSYNEQFF,TGCAGCTTCGGGACACCCTCCTACAATGAGCAGTTCTTC
few,TRBV15,TRBJ1-2,12,.,CATSVQNYGYTF,TGTGCCACCAGCGTGCAGAACTATGGCTACACCTTC
few,TRBV5-1,TRBJ2-7,14,TRBD2,CASSVGREVYEQYF,TGCGCCAGCAGCGTCGGGAGGGAGGTCTACGAGCAGTACTTC
.,TRBV21-1,TRBJ2-7,10,.,CASSKVIQYF,TGTGCCAGCAGCAAGGTTATTCAGTACTTC
.,TRBV4-3,TRBJ2-3,17,.,CASSPAGAGYSTDTQYF,TGCGCCAGCAGCCCCGCTGGAGCAGGTTATAGCACAGATACGCAGTATTTT
few,TRBV7-7,TRBJ2-5,15,TRBD2,CAGSLRLAEQETQYF,TGTGCCGGCAGCTTACGCCTAGCGGAACAAGAGACCCAGTACTTC
once,TRBV30,TRBJ2-1,11,.,CAWGKGGEQFF,TGTGCCTGGGGTAAGGGGGGCGAGCAGTTCTTC
.,TRBV9,TRBJ2-5,14,.,CASSRDSERETQYF,TGTGCCAGCTCCCGGGACTCCGAGAGGGAGACCCAGTACTTC
once,TRBV7-2,TRBJ1-2,14,.,CASSLEPGTEGYTF,TGTGCCAGCAGCTTAGAGCCGGGGACGGAGGGCTACACCTTC
.,TRBV7-9,TRBJ1-1,12,.,CATRPWGTEAFF,TGTGCCACCCGACCGTGGGGGACTGAAGCTTTCTTT
.,TRBV6-2/TRBV6-3,TRBJ2-7,14,.,CASNWVGLSYEQYF,TGTGCCAGCAACTGGGTAGGACTCTCTTACGAGCAGTACTTC
.,TRBV5-1,TRBJ2-5,14,TRBD1,CASSRDRVSYGQYF,TGCGCCAGCAGCCGGGACAGGGTATCCTACGGGCAGTACTTC
.,TRBV28,TRBJ2-5,16,.,CASSLGQKGSQETQYF,TGTGCCAGCAGTTTAGGTCAGAAGGGCAGCCAAGAGACCCAGTACTTC
.,TRBV4-2,TRBJ1-2,16,TRBD1,CASSHDRQGARHGYTF,TGTGCCAGCAGCCATGACAGACAGGGGGCGCGGCATGGCTACACCTTC
.,TRBV7-2,TRBJ1-5,16,.,CASSAYRVSSNQPQHF,TGTGCCAGCAGCGCTTACAGGGTTTCTAGCAATCAGCCCCAGCATTTT
.,TRBV2,TRBJ2-7,14,TRBD1,CASRSTGASYEQYF,TGTGCCAGCAGATCGACAGGGGCCTCCTACGAGCAGTACTTC
once,TRBV7-8,TRBJ2-7,12,.,CASGQGNHEQYF,TGTGCCAGCGGCCAGGGGAACCACGAGCAGTACTTC
.,TRBV12-3/TRBV12-4,TRBJ2-7,16,TRBD2,CASSLLVSGSSYEQYF,TGTGCCAGCAGTTTGCTGGTTAGCGGGAGTTCCTACGAGCAGTACTTC
few,TRBV20-1,TRBJ2-1,14,.,CSARGSGFYNEQFF,TGCAGTGCTAGAGGTAGCGGTTTCTACAATGAGCAGTTCTTC
few,TRBV3-1,TRBJ2-6,16,.,CASSQEGLGGANVLTF,TGTGCCAGCAGCCAAGAGGGTCTCGGAGGGGCCAACGTCCTGACTTTC
.,TRBV20-1,TRBJ2-1,15,TRBD2,CSARGGLPNYNEQFF,TGCAGTGCTAGGGGGGGACTACCCAACTACAATGAGCAGTTCTTC
few,TRBV9,TRBJ1-2,15,.,CASSAQPGTNYGYTF,TGTGCCAGCAGCGCCCAACCGGGGACTAACTATGGCTACACCTTC
few,TRBV20-1,TRBJ2-2,15,.,CSARDGPLIDGELFF,TGCAGTGCTAGAGATGGCCCGCTAATAGACGGGGAGCTGTTTTTT
few,TRBV20-1,TRBJ2-5,15,.,CSARLQGFIQETQYF,TGCAGTGCTAGACTCCAGGGGTTCATCCAAGAGACCCAGTACTTC
few,TRBV12-3/TRBV12-4,TRBJ2-5,15,.,CASSLYAGIKETQYF,TGTGCCAGCAGTTTATATGCGGGAATAAAGGAGACCCAGTACTTC
.,TRBV3-1,TRBJ2-1,15,.,CASSQGPKTYNEQFF,TGTGCCAGCAGCCAAGGACCCAAGACCTACAATGAGCAGTTCTTC
.,TRBV9,TRBJ2-1,16,TRBD2,CASSSFSGSTYNEQFF,TGTGCCAGCAGCTCATTTAGCGGGAGCACGTACAATGAGCAGTTCTTC
once,TRBV6-2/TRBV6-3,TRBJ2-5,14,.,CASSWASVQETQYF,TGTGCCAGCAGTTGGGCTAGCGTCCAAGAGACCCAGTACTTC
.,TRBV28,TRBJ2-2,16,TRBD2,CASSLPGLAGTGELFF,TGTGCCAGCAGTTTACCCGGACTAGCGGGAACCGGGGAGCTGTTTTTT
.,TRBV7-2,TRBJ1-1,13,TRBD1,CASSTTGGAEAFF,TGTGCCAGCAGCACGACAGGGGGGGCTGAAGCTTTCTTT